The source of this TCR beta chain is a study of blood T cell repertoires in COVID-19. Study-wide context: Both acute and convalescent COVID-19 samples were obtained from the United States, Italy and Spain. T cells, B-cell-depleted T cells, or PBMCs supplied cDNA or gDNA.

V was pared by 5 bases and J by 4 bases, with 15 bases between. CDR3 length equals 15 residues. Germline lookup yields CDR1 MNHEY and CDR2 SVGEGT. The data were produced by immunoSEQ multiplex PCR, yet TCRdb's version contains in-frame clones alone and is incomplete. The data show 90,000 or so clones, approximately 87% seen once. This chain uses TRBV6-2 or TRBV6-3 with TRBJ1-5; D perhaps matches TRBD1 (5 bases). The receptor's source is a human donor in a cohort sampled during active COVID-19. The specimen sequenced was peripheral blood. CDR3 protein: CASSRRGMGNQPQHF. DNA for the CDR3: TGTGCCAGCAGTAGAAGGGGTATGGGGAATCAGCCCCAGCATTTT.